One TCR beta chain is described in this entry. This record comes from a study of blood T cell repertoires in COVID-19. About the study: In each case, the material was cDNA or gDNA derived from T cells, B-cell-depleted T cells, or PBMCs.

Study processing details: Amplifying reference gene primers gave estimates of nucleated cell counts. Profiling relied on immunoSEQ multiplex PCR, and the TCRdb table lists in-frame clones only, not all of them. The DNA was the basis for D and trimming; V, J and clone size are from that table. The table includes fewer than 350,000 clones, 81% detected once. The V and J ends lost 6 bases and 4 bases, in that order; junction bases with no gene match: 3. Germline V gene data show CDR1 as MDHEN and CDR2 as SYDVKM. The CDR3 extends over 13 amino acids. The V gene is TRBV28, the J gene TRBJ2-1, with 7 bases fitting TRBD1. Sequencing was carried out using peripheral blood. This sequence originates from a woman in her sixties with active or convalescent COVID-19. CDR3 region: CASRKQGYNEQFF. Here the CDR3 DNA reads TGTGCCAGCAGAAAACAGGGGTACAATGAGCAGTTCTTC.